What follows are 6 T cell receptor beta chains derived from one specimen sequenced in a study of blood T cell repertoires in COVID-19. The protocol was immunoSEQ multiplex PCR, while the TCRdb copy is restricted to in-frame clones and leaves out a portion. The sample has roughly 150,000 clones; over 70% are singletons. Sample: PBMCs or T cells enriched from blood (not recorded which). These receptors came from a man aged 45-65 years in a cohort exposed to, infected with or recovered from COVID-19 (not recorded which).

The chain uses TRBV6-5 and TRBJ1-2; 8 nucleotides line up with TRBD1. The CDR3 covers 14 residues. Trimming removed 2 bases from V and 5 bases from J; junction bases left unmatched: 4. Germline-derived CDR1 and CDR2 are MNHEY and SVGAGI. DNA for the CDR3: TGTGCCAGCAGTTACACGACAGGGGAGTATGGCTACACCTTC. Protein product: CASSYTTGEYGYTF.

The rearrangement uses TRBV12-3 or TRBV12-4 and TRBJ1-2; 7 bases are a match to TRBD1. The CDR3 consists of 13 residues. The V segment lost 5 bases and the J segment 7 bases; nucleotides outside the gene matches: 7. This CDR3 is CASSPDRIGGYTF. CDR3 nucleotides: TGTGCCAGCAGTCCGGACAGGATTGGTGGCTACACCTTC.

This chain's CDR3 is CASSRSGTGVYDEQFF. The CDR3 DNA sequence: TGTGCCAGCAGCCGCTCCGGGACAGGGGTATACGATGAGCAGTTCTTC. The chain uses TRBV11-3 and TRBJ2-1; 10 bases align to TRBD1. Germline V gives CDR1 SGHNT, CDR2 YENEEA. The J segment lost 8 bases and the V segment lost 5 bases, leaving 12 bases of the junction unmatched. CDR3 length: 16 amino acids.

The CDR3 sequence: CASSRGTGAYNEQFF. CDR3 bases: TGTGCCAGCAGCCGCGGGACAGGGGCCTACAATGAGCAGTTCTTC. The chain uses TRBV7-8 and TRBJ2-1; 10 bases are a match to TRBD1. V dropped 5 bases and J dropped 2; count of bases not matched to a gene: 3. The germline gives CDR1 SGHVS, CDR2 FQNEAQ. This CDR3 has 15 amino acids.

The CDR3 is CASSAQTSGRNEQYF. In DNA, the CDR3 is TGTGCCAGCAGCGCCCAGACTAGCGGCCGGAACGAGCAGTACTTC. The chain recombines TRBV11-2 with TRBJ2-7, with 9 bases lining up with TRBD2. The CDR3 has 15 residues. V lost 5 bases, J lost 5 bases, and 10 bases stayed unmatched. Germline V CDR1 and CDR2: SGHAT, FQNNGV.

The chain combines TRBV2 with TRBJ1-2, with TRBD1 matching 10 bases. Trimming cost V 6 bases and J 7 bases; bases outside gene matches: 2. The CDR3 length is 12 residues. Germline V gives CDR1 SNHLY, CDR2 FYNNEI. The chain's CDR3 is CASRGTGAGYTF. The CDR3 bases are TGTGCCAGCAGAGGGACAGGGGCTGGCTACACCTTC.